This T cell receptor (beta chain) is drawn from a study of cytomegalovirus exposure and HLA in healthy donors. In germline, CDR1 is LNHDA, CDR2 SQIVND (reference sequence). J was trimmed by 3 bases and V by 2 bases; bases with no gene match: 6. The CDR3 length is 16 residues. Note on this clone: Its antigen is as yet unknown.

The primer mix had 60 Vbeta and 13 Jbeta primers. The repertoire was sequenced with immunoSEQ multiplex PCR; TCRdb's copy has only in-frame clones and lacks some. The sample contains around 120,000 clones, just under 75% of which appear only once. The study's findings and limits: By a later analysis, the bulk of CMV-associated TCR beta chains appeared HLA-restricted. Three chains linked to CMV were shown in vitro to be specific for CMV antigens.

The clonotype originates from a man aged 45 to 65 in good health and CMV-seropositive. Material for sequencing was PBMCs. The chain has TRBV19 and TRBJ2-1; 8 positions agree with TRBD1. The CDR3 DNA follows: TGTGCCAGTAGTATACCCCGCAGGGGGCTCTACAATGAGCAGTTCTTC. It specifies CASSIPRRGLYNEQFF.